This T cell receptor (beta chain) was recorded in a study of blood T cell repertoires in COVID-19. The CDR3 contains 15 residues. Germline loops: CDR1 LGHNT, CDR2 FRNRAP. V was clipped by 4 bases and J by 0 bases, with 9 bases between them. The repertoire was sequenced with immunoSEQ multiplex PCR; TCRdb's copy has only in-frame clones and lacks some. This repertoire shows about 60,000 clones, approximately 85% found once; its top ten account for about 18%. Sequenced: peripheral blood. This clonotype originated in a human donor in a cohort sampled during active COVID-19. This chain joins TRBV12-5 and TRBJ1-4, with a tentative D call TRBD1 (6 bases). CDR3 sequence (DNA): TGTGCTAGTGGTTGGGGGGGCGCAACTAATGAAAAACTGTTTTTT. This translates into CASGWGGATNEKLFF. The full variable domain, with the rest looked up from reference TRBV12-5 and TRBJ1-4, is DARVTQTPRHKVTEMGQEVTMRCQPILGHNTVFWYRQTMMQGLELLAYFRNRAPLDDSGMPKDRFSAEMPDATLATLKIQPSEPRDSAVYFCASGWGGATNEKLFFGSGTQLSVL.